This T cell receptor (beta chain) was identified in a study of graft-versus-host responses after intestinal transplantation. Across the study: Among the recipients, all got anti-thymocyte globulin induction and then tacrolimus and steroids for about 3 years. Overall study findings and caveats: Researchers found GvH clones in recipient marrow, and some showed up first in ileum or blood. Individuals carrying graft-donor T cell macrochimerism showed high graft-versus-host to host-versus-graft clonal ratios in allografts.

The data were produced by immunoSEQ multiplex PCR, yet TCRdb's version contains in-frame clones alone and is incomplete. The table lists about 25,000 clones, over 35% of them singletons. The sample in question was alloreactive CD4+ T cells from a mixed lymphocyte reaction culture, obtained before intestinal transplant. This sample's subset: CFSE-low proliferating T cells sorted from roughly six-day pre-transplant mixed lymphocyte reaction (GvH or HvG direction). The sequence came from a human patient who received an intestinal transplant.

The CDR3, as DNA: TGTGCCAGTAGGCCCTCGGGACAAAGAAACACTGAAGCTTTCTTT. Its translation: CASRPSGQRNTEAFF. The chain joins TRBV19 to TRBJ1-1, with D possibly being TRBD1 (6 bases). CDR3 length: 15 amino acids. Deletions cut 6 bases from V and 2 bases from J, with 16 bases between. Germline lookup yields CDR1 LNHDA and CDR2 SQIVND (reference sequence).